The subject of this entry is one T cell receptor (beta chain). Each cDNA held unique molecular identifiers, and template switching gave it a universal primer site. TCRdb used MiXCR to reprocess the 5' RACE reads, holding one entry per CDR3 protein. The sample yields a few hundred thousand distinct CDR3 sequences, 8.5% to 10% seen once. The record originates from a study of identical twins. Sequencing used naive T cells sorted from blood. This sequence was found in a woman aged 50 to 65 in good health.

CDR3 loop: CASTLTGNEQFF. CDR3 DNA sequence: TGTGCCAGCACCCTGACAGGCAATGAGCAGTTCTTC. The chain uses TRBV2 and TRBJ2-1; D possibly corresponds to TRBD1 (6 bases). Trimming took 7 bases from V and 6 from J, leaving 10 bases between them. The CDR3 covers 12 residues. CDR1 and CDR2 from the germline V gene are SNHLY and FYNNEI.